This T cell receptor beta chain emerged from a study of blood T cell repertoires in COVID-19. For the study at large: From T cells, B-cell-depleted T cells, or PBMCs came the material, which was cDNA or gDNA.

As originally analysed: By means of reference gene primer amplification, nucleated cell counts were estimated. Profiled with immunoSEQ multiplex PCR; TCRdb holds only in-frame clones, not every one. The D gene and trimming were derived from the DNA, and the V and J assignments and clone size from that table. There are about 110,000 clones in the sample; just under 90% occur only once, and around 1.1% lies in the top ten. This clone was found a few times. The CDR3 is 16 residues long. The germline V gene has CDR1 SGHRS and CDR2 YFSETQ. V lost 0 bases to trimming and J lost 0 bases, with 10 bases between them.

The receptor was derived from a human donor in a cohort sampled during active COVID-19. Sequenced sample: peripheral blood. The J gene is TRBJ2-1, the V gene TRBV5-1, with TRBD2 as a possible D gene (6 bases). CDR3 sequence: CASSLGRDFSYNEQFF. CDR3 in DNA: TGCGCCAGCAGCTTGGGGCGGGACTTCTCCTACAATGAGCAGTTCTTC.